This TCR beta chain originates from a study of T-cell reconstitution after alpha-beta-depleted transplantation in children. This clonotype was seen a handful of times. What it binds is unknown. Study outcomes and limitations: Two months or so post-transplant, alpha-beta T cells reportedly derived from several hundred expanded graft clones. Surviving recipient T cells and thymic progenitors underlay high day-60 TCRbeta diversity in some patients. At one year after transplant, newly produced T cells mostly accounted for T-cell counts and diversity.

This CDR3 comprises 13 residues. V gave up 5 bases and J gave up 6 bases, with 14 bases separating them. The germline V gene encodes CDR1 DFQATT and CDR2 SNEGSKA (reference sequence). Molecular barcoding with unique molecular identifiers was used for the TCRbeta library. Each CDR3 protein gets one entry after TCRdb re-called the PCR reads with MiXCR. This table holds approximately 980,000 distinct CDR3 sequences, 25% to 30% found once. The rearrangement uses TRBV20-1 and TRBJ2-1; D perhaps matches TRBD1 (6 bases). The sequence derives from a boy younger than two who had a stem cell transplant for SCID, so the T cells may come from the graft donor. The material was PBMCs, mostly from graft donor cells, obtained 360 days after TCRalphabeta/CD19-depleted stem cell transplant. CDR3: CSAPDRSLNEQFF. The CDR3 bases are TGCAGTGCTCCGGACAGATCCCTCAATGAGCAGTTCTTC.